The 16 T cell receptor beta chains presented below share a single source sample, sequenced in a study of blood T cell repertoires in COVID-19. This table comes from immunoSEQ multiplex PCR, and its TCRdb copy is limited to in-frame clones, with some not included. The data hold 60,000 to 70,000 clones, with about 90% observed a single time. The sequenced sample was peripheral blood. The receptor source for this set is a human donor with active COVID-19. The donor label of this sample is uncertain.

V gene TRBV19 combines with J gene TRBJ2-3; 7 nucleotides align to TRBD2. In germline, CDR1 is LNHDA, CDR2 SQIVND (reference sequence). V dropped 5 bases and J dropped 2; count of bases not matched to a gene: 7. The CDR3 is 15 residues long. The CDR3 nucleotides read TGTGCCAGTAGTGTCGTAGCGGGCCCCACAGATACGCAGTATTTT. This codes for CASSVVAGPTDTQYF. The variable domain in full, with the rest retrieved from reference TRBV19 and TRBJ2-3, is DGGITQSPKYLFRKEGQNVTLSCEQNLNHDAMYWYRQDPGQGLRLIYYSQIVNDFQKGDIAEGYSVSREKKESFPLTVTSAQKNPTAFYLCASSVVAGPTDTQYFGPGTRLTVL.

The chain has TRBV6-2 or TRBV6-3 and TRBJ1-2, with 7 bases identical to TRBD1. This CDR3 has 15 residues. With V trimmed by 4 bases and J by 3 bases, 8 bases remained unmatched. CDR1 and CDR2 (germline): MNHEY, SVGEGT. The CDR3 protein is CASSFTDRLDYGYTF. CDR3 nucleotide sequence: TGTGCCAGCAGTTTCACGGACAGGCTGGACTATGGCTACACCTTC.

V gene TRBV9 combines with J gene TRBJ1-4, with TRBD1 matching 7 bases. J lost 8 bases, V lost 4 bases, and 5 bases had no gene match. Per germline, CDR1 SGDLS and CDR2 YYNGEE. The CDR3 contains 13 residues. CDR3: CASSRDSGEKLFF. CDR3 nucleotides: TGTGCCAGCAGCCGGGACAGCGGAGAAAAACTGTTTTTT.

The rearrangement uses TRBV7-2 and TRBJ2-7, with TRBD1 matching 7 bases. The ends lost 3 bases at V and 0 bases at J; junction bases unmatched: 2. Germline V gene sequence: CDR1 SGHTA, CDR2 FQGNSA. The CDR3 has 14 amino acids. The chain's CDR3 is CASSFRDSSYEQYF. The CDR3, as DNA: TGTGCCAGCAGCTTCCGGGACAGCTCCTACGAGCAGTACTTC.

The chain carries TRBV5-4 and TRBJ2-5; 11 bases map to TRBD2. Losses at the gene ends were 4 bases for V and 4 bases for J; bases not matched to a gene: 3. This CDR3 contains 14 residues. Germline-derived CDR1 and CDR2 are SGHNT and YYREEE (reference sequence). In DNA form, the CDR3 reads TGTGCCAGCAGCCCGGGACTAGCGGTAGAGACCCAGTACTTC. This encodes CASSPGLAVETQYF. Looking up the rest from reference TRBV5-4 and TRBJ2-5 gives the full variable domain: ETGVTQSPTHLIKTRGQQVTLRCSSQSGHNTVSWYQQALGQGPQFIFQYYREEENGRGNFPPRFSGLQFPNYSSELNVNALELDDSALYLCASSPGLAVETQYFGPGTRLLVL.

This sequence joins TRBV27 and TRBJ2-7, with 12 positions matching TRBD2. Germline V gives CDR1 MNHEY, CDR2 SMNVEV (reference sequence). This CDR3 has 14 residues. V gave up 7 bases and J gave up 6 bases; unmatched junction bases: 7. CDR3 nucleotides: TGTGCCAGCACTAGACTAGCGGGAGAAGGCGAGCAGTACTTC. Translation gives CASTRLAGEGEQYF.

The chain couples TRBV3-1 (or the pseudogene TRBV3-2) to TRBJ1-2; D call uncertain. V lost 4 bases and J lost 10, with 13 bases in between. The germline CDR1 and CDR2 sequences are LGHDT and YNNKEL (reference sequence). CDR3 size: 12 residues. Written as DNA, the CDR3 is TGTGCCAGCAGCCTCCTCTCCGAGTACTACACCTTC. Its protein product is CASSLLSEYYTF.

The table lists this clone with a count of one. The rearrangement joins TRBV10-1 to TRBJ1-5; D perhaps matches TRBD1 (6 bases). V lost 2 bases and J lost 2, with 13 bases in between. Germline CDR1 WNHNN, CDR2 SYGVQD (reference sequence). The CDR3 runs 16 residues. CDR3 nucleotide sequence: TGCGCCAGCAGTGAGGCGGCAGGGGACGGCAATCAGCCCCAGCATTTT. Translating it yields CASSEAAGDGNQPQHF.

The V gene is TRBV7-9, the J gene TRBJ1-1; 8 nucleotides match TRBD1. CDR1 SEHNR and CDR2 FQNEAQ come from the germline V gene (reference sequence). The CDR3 runs 14 residues. Trimming removed 5 bases from V and 0 bases from J; junction bases left unmatched: 2. The CDR3 DNA reads TGTGCCAGCAGCATACAGGGGGTGAACACTGAAGCTTTCTTT. Protein sequence: CASSIQGVNTEAFF.

CDR3 coding DNA: TGTGCCTGGAGTACGGGGACTGAAGCTTTCTTT. As protein: CAWSTGTEAFF. The chain couples TRBV30 to TRBJ1-1, with D hard to call. The CDR3 consists of 11 residues. Germline lookup yields CDR1 GTSNPN and CDR2 SVGIG (reference sequence). Between the trimmed V and J ends, which lost 2 bases and 5 bases, there was a span of 6 bases.

The chain employs TRBV28 and TRBJ1-2; D is uncertain. The germline CDR1 and CDR2 sequences are MDHEN and SYDVKM. V lost 2 bases and J 2 bases, leaving 15 bases between the germline ends. CDR3 length: 16 residues. The CDR3 here is CASSLEGRPQNYGYTF. DNA for the CDR3: TGTGCCAGCAGTTTAGAGGGTCGGCCCCAAAACTATGGCTACACCTTC.

V usage is TRBV12-3 or TRBV12-4 and J usage is TRBJ1-4, with a tentative D call TRBD1 (5 bases). This CDR3 spans 13 amino acids. The V end lost 5 bases, the J end lost 11 bases, and 15 bases lay between the germline ends. This chain's CDR3 is CASSDSALGKLFF. CDR3 DNA sequence: TGTGCCAGCAGTGACAGTGCTCTGGGTAAACTGTTTTTT.

This clone was observed a few times. CDR3 in amino acids: CASSFGSGTGELFF. As DNA, the CDR3 is TGTGCCAGCAGCTTTGGCTCTGGCACCGGGGAGCTGTTTTTT. The rearrangement uses TRBV5-4 and TRBJ2-2; D is uncertain. CDR1 is SGHNT and CDR2 is YYREEE in the germline V gene (reference sequence). V lost 2 bases to trimming and J lost 4 bases, with 9 bases between them. CDR3 length equals 14 residues. Full variable domain (rest looked up from reference TRBV5-4 and TRBJ2-2): ETGVTQSPTHLIKTRGQQVTLRCSSQSGHNTVSWYQQALGQGPQFIFQYYREEENGRGNFPPRFSGLQFPNYSSELNVNALELDDSALYLCASSFGSGTGELFFGEGSRLTVL.

The CDR3 DNA follows: TGTGCCAGCAGTCAACGACAGGGACAGAACACTGAAGCTTTCTTT. It is translated as CASSQRQGQNTEAFF. The chain recombines TRBV2 with TRBJ1-1; 7 positions agree with TRBD1. Germline trimming cut 5 bases from V and 1 base from J; bases unmatched to any gene: 7. The length of the CDR3 is 15 residues. Germline lookup yields CDR1 SNHLY and CDR2 FYNNEI.

The genes are TRBV18 and TRBJ2-7; 9 nucleotides align to TRBD1. Germline loops: CDR1 KGHSH, CDR2 LQKENI. With V trimmed by 4 bases and J by 5 bases, 6 bases remained unmatched. The CDR3 has 14 amino acids. The CDR3 spells CASSLGTGSDEQYF. In DNA form, the CDR3 reads TGTGCCAGCTCACTTGGGACAGGGTCCGACGAGCAGTACTTC.

The rearrangement uses TRBV6-5 and TRBJ1-1, with a possible D match to TRBD1 (5 bases). The length of the CDR3 is 15 residues. Looked up from germline, CDR1 is MNHEY and CDR2 is SVGAGI. The germline V and J ends were trimmed by 6 bases and 2 bases, with 16 bases remaining between them. CDR3 nucleotide sequence: TGTGCCAGCAGCCGCTGGGGCCGGCAAAACACTGAAGCTTTCTTT. Translation gives CASSRWGRQNTEAFF.